This T cell receptor beta chain stems from a study of T-cell memory formation after mild COVID-19. Across the study: TCR clusters showed largely donor specificity. Study-level findings and limits: Whereas later expanders leaned CD4+, clones contracting day 15 to 85 showed a balanced CD4/CD8 makeup. Cross-reactive memory seemingly joined, as some responding clones were found in pre-infection memory.

On this clonotype: Its antigen is still unknown.

TCRdb used MiXCR to reprocess the 5' RACE reads, holding one entry per CDR3 protein. The sample lists roughly 130,000 distinct CDR3 sequences; 15% to 20% were seen once. There are 17 residues in the CDR3. The trim removed 0 bases at V and 4 bases at J, leaving 4 bases unmatched. CDR1 and CDR2 from the germline V gene are SGHRS and YFSETQ. V and J are TRBV5-1 and TRBJ2-3; 14 bases are a match to TRBD2. The receptor was derived from a man aged 18 to 30 who had mild COVID-19 (a few samples of this study predate the infection). Cell type and time point are not known. Sequencing was carried out using PBMCs or a T cell subset sorted from them (not recorded which). CDR3 nucleotides: TGCGCCAGCAGCTTGGCGGGGACTAGCGGGGGTGCAGATACGCAGTATTTT. Its protein product is CASSLAGTSGGADTQYF. The whole variable domain, remainder taken from reference TRBV5-1 and TRBJ2-3, is KAGVTQTPRYLIKTRGQQVTLSCSPISGHRSVSWYQQTPGQGLQFLFEYFSETQRNKGNFPGRFSGRQFSNSRSEMNVSTLELGDSALYLCASSLAGTSGGADTQYFGPGTRLTVL.